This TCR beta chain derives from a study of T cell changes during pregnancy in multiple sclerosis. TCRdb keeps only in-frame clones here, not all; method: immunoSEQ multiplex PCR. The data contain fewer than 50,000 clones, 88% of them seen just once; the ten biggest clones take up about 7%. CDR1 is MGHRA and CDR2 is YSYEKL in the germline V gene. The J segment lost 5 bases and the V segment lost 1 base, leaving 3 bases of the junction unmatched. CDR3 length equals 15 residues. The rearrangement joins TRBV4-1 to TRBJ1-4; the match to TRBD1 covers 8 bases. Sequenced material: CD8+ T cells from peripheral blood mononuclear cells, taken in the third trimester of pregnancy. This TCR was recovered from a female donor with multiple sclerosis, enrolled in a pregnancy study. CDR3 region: CASSQGGQVNEKLFF. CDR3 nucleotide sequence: TGCGCCAGCAGCCAAGGGGGACAGGTGAATGAAAAACTGTTTTTT.